Listed below are T cell receptor beta chains from one sample, sequenced in a study of T cell responses to AZD1222 COVID-19 vaccine. Method: immunoSEQ multiplex PCR; TCRdb's copy keeps in-frame clones and lacks some. Of about 150,000 clones detected, 80% to 95% appear once; the ten largest clones hold under 4%. The sample consisted of peripheral blood, taken 28 days after the second AZD1222 dose. The origin of the receptors is an adult who received the AZD1222 COVID-19 vaccine. Each CDR3 is given with its conserved first and last residue. Fields, in order: CDR3 protein, CDR3 DNA, clone size, D gene, J gene, V gene. The D gene is left open where the match is weak. Where a row states a size, it is once, few, many or the class of an expanded clone; other rows omit it.

CDR3aa: CASSYRRGRPGDTQYF; CDR3nt: TGTGCCAGCAGTTACCGTAGGGGGCGCCCCGGGGATACGCAGTATTTT; abundance: -; d_gene: TRBD1; j_gene: TRBJ2-3; v_gene: TRBV6-2/TRBV6-3
CDR3aa: CATHVGEVSNEQFF; CDR3nt: TGTGCCACCCACGTGGGGGAAGTCTCCAATGAGCAGTTCTTC; abundance: -; d_gene: -; j_gene: TRBJ2-1; v_gene: TRBV19
CDR3aa: CASSIAPGQGEKLFF; CDR3nt: TGTGCCAGTAGTATAGCGCCGGGACAGGGGGAAAAACTGTTTTTT; abundance: -; d_gene: TRBD1; j_gene: TRBJ1-4; v_gene: TRBV19
CDR3aa: CAIAGHNTGELFF; CDR3nt: TGTGCCATCGCCGGTCATAACACCGGGGAGCTGTTTTTT; abundance: once; d_gene: -; j_gene: TRBJ2-2; v_gene: TRBV19
CDR3aa: CAISDDRGPNEKLFF; CDR3nt: TGTGCCATCAGTGACGACAGGGGGCCCAATGAAAAACTGTTTTTT; abundance: -; d_gene: TRBD1; j_gene: TRBJ1-4; v_gene: TRBV10-3
CDR3aa: CASSLSGGPNTEAFF; CDR3nt: TGCGCCAGCAGCTTGTCCGGGGGCCCGAACACTGAAGCTTTCTTT; abundance: -; d_gene: -; j_gene: TRBJ1-1; v_gene: TRBV5-1
CDR3aa: CSVEGTSGFAYEQYF; CDR3nt: TGCAGCGTTGAAGGGACTAGCGGGTTCGCCTACGAGCAGTACTTC; abundance: few; d_gene: TRBD2; j_gene: TRBJ2-7; v_gene: TRBV29-1
CDR3aa: CASSEGPGKQPQHF; CDR3nt: TGTGCCAGCAGTGAAGGGCCAGGGAAACAGCCCCAGCATTTT; abundance: once; d_gene: -; j_gene: TRBJ1-5; v_gene: TRBV6-1
CDR3aa: CSATHTGELFF; CDR3nt: TGCAGCGCCACTCACACCGGGGAGCTGTTTTTT; abundance: few; d_gene: -; j_gene: TRBJ2-2; v_gene: TRBV29-1
CDR3aa: CASSFTGGRNYEQYF; CDR3nt: TGTGCCAGCAGTTTTACGGGGGGCAGGAACTACGAGCAGTACTTC; abundance: -; d_gene: -; j_gene: TRBJ2-7; v_gene: TRBV28
CDR3aa: CASSQEMLRGLSSGNTIYF; CDR3nt: TGTGCCAGCAGCCAAGAGATGCTCAGGGGATTGAGCTCTGGAAACACCATATATTTT; abundance: -; d_gene: -; j_gene: TRBJ1-3; v_gene: TRBV3-1/TRBV3-2
CDR3aa: CASSLAGTGGTEAFF; CDR3nt: TGTGCCAGCAGCTTGGCCGGTACAGGGGGCACTGAAGCTTTCTTT; abundance: once; d_gene: TRBD1; j_gene: TRBJ1-1; v_gene: TRBV5-4
CDR3aa: CASSPMRQDLGGNTIYF; CDR3nt: TGTGCCAGCTCACCAATGAGACAGGACCTTGGGGGAAACACCATATATTTT; abundance: -; d_gene: -; j_gene: TRBJ1-3; v_gene: TRBV18
CDR3aa: CASSGLSDRGRTDTQYF; CDR3nt: TGTGCCAGCAGTGGTCTAAGCGACAGGGGGCGCACAGATACGCAGTATTTT; abundance: -; d_gene: TRBD1; j_gene: TRBJ2-3; v_gene: TRBV6-1
CDR3aa: CASSRTPGQGQSPLHF; CDR3nt: TGTGCCAGCAGTCGAACACCGGGACAGGGACAGTCACCCCTCCACTTT; abundance: -; d_gene: TRBD1; j_gene: TRBJ1-6; v_gene: TRBV27
CDR3aa: CSVETGGPTEAFF; CDR3nt: TGCAGCGTTGAAACAGGGGGCCCCACTGAAGCTTTCTTT; abundance: -; d_gene: TRBD1; j_gene: TRBJ1-1; v_gene: TRBV29-1
CDR3aa: CASRATGESYEQYF; CDR3nt: TGTGCCAGCAGAGCCACAGGGGAATCCTACGAGCAGTACTTC; abundance: -; d_gene: TRBD1; j_gene: TRBJ2-7; v_gene: TRBV6-5
CDR3aa: CASSRTGNAPYEQYF; CDR3nt: TGCGCCAGCAGTAGGACAGGGAATGCTCCCTACGAGCAGTACTTC; abundance: -; d_gene: TRBD1; j_gene: TRBJ2-7; v_gene: TRBV5-1
CDR3aa: CASRQKGGMNTEAFF; CDR3nt: TGTGCCAGCAGACAAAAGGGGGGGATGAACACTGAAGCTTTCTTT; abundance: -; d_gene: -; j_gene: TRBJ1-1; v_gene: TRBV6-5
CDR3aa: CATSRDVRGPTDTQYF; CDR3nt: TGTGCCACCAGCAGAGATGTGAGGGGGCCTACAGATACGCAGTATTTT; abundance: -; d_gene: TRBD1; j_gene: TRBJ2-3; v_gene: TRBV15
CDR3aa: CASSESPGNTIYF; CDR3nt: TGTGCCAGCAGTGAGTCGCCTGGAAACACCATATATTTT; abundance: -; d_gene: -; j_gene: TRBJ1-3; v_gene: TRBV6-4
CDR3aa: CASSQAGTAIWGTEAFF; CDR3nt: TGCGCCAGCAGCCAAGCCGGGACAGCGATTTGGGGCACTGAAGCTTTCTTT; abundance: -; d_gene: TRBD1; j_gene: TRBJ1-1; v_gene: TRBV4-1
CDR3aa: CASSSVRGIGVPGEQFF; CDR3nt: TGTGCCAGCAGCTCTGTGAGGGGGATAGGAGTCCCAGGTGAGCAGTTCTTC; abundance: -; d_gene: -; j_gene: TRBJ2-1; v_gene: TRBV7-9
CDR3aa: CASSLAGSSYNEQFF; CDR3nt: TGTGCCAGCAGTTTAGCCGGGAGCTCCTACAATGAGCAGTTCTTC; abundance: -; d_gene: -; j_gene: TRBJ2-1; v_gene: TRBV27
CDR3aa: CASSYSGTDTQYF; CDR3nt: TGTGCCAGCAGTTACTCTGGGACAGATACGCAGTATTTT; abundance: -; d_gene: -; j_gene: TRBJ2-3; v_gene: TRBV6-5
CDR3aa: CASSVTGDNYGYTF; CDR3nt: TGTGCCAGTAGTGTGACAGGGGATAACTATGGCTACACCTTC; abundance: -; d_gene: TRBD1; j_gene: TRBJ1-2; v_gene: TRBV19
CDR3aa: CASSVRRMNTEAFF; CDR3nt: TGTGCCAGCAGTGTCAGACGGATGAACACTGAAGCTTTCTTT; abundance: -; d_gene: -; j_gene: TRBJ1-1; v_gene: TRBV2
CDR3aa: CASSGQGAYEQYF; CDR3nt: TGTGCCAGCAGTGGACAGGGGGCCTACGAGCAGTACTTC; abundance: once; d_gene: TRBD1; j_gene: TRBJ2-7; v_gene: TRBV12-3/TRBV12-4
CDR3aa: CASSLDPGGTVSEAFF; CDR3nt: TGTGCCAGCAGCTTAGACCCCGGTGGGACAGTCTCTGAAGCTTTCTTT; abundance: -; d_gene: TRBD1; j_gene: TRBJ1-1; v_gene: TRBV5-6
CDR3aa: CASSERDRGAANEKLFF; CDR3nt: TGTGCCAGCAGCGAACGGGACAGGGGGGCAGCTAATGAAAAACTGTTTTTT; abundance: -; d_gene: TRBD1; j_gene: TRBJ1-4; v_gene: TRBV7-9
CDR3aa: CASSAPRDRRSYGYTF; CDR3nt: TGTGCCAGCAGTGCACCCAGGGACAGGAGGTCCTATGGCTACACCTTC; abundance: -; d_gene: TRBD1; j_gene: TRBJ1-2; v_gene: TRBV6-1
CDR3aa: CASSPLTDNEQFF; CDR3nt: TGTGCCAGCTCACCCTTGACAGACAATGAGCAGTTCTTC; abundance: -; d_gene: -; j_gene: TRBJ2-1; v_gene: TRBV18
CDR3aa: CASSFGDEKLFF; CDR3nt: TGTGCCAGCAGCTTCGGGGATGAAAAACTGTTTTTT; abundance: -; d_gene: -; j_gene: TRBJ1-4; v_gene: TRBV5-5
CDR3aa: CASSPHKVGTSRTDNYGYTF; CDR3nt: TGTGCCAGCAGCCCCCACAAGGTAGGGACATCTAGAACGGATAACTATGGCTACACCTTC; abundance: -; d_gene: -; j_gene: TRBJ1-2; v_gene: TRBV21-1
CDR3aa: CASSPSGGPSETQYF; CDR3nt: TGTGCCAGCAGCCCTTCGGGAGGGCCCTCGGAGACCCAGTACTTC; abundance: -; d_gene: TRBD2; j_gene: TRBJ2-5; v_gene: TRBV3-1/TRBV3-2